This T cell receptor beta chain appears in the sequencing data of a study of blood T cell repertoires in COVID-19. The CDR3 contains 16 residues. V lost 3 bases and J lost 0; bases outside the gene matches: 4. Germline CDR1 reads MDHEN; CDR2 reads SYDVKM. This table comes from immunoSEQ multiplex PCR, and its TCRdb copy is limited to in-frame clones, with some not included. The repertoire includes 300,000 to 500,000 clones, roughly 90% of them detected once, and around 0.95% sits in the top ten. Sequencing used PBMCs or T cells enriched from blood (not recorded which). This chain links TRBV28 with TRBJ1-3; TRBD1 agrees at 8 bases. The TCR comes from a woman in her 30s with acute COVID-19. CDR3 region: CASSFDRGYSGNTIYF. The CDR3 bases are TGTGCCAGCAGTTTCGACAGGGGTTACTCTGGAAACACCATATATTTT.